Below are 9 T cell receptor beta chains sequenced from a single sample in a study of radiotherapy plus CTLA-4 blockade in lung cancer. Only in-frame clones appear in the TCRdb table, and some are missing; sequencing was by immunoSEQ multiplex PCR. The sample contains approximately 70,000 clones, more than 70% of which appear only once. The source was peripheral blood, collected from a patient treated with radiotherapy plus ipilimumab. All receptors come from a human donor with non-small cell lung cancer whose response to radiotherapy plus ipilimumab could not be evaluated. Some clones in this sample may be carry-over from other donors' samples.

The chain carries TRBV7-2 and TRBJ1-3; D gene unclear. V lost 4 bases, J lost 0 bases, and 4 bases lay in between. From germline, CDR1 is SGHTA and CDR2 FQGNSA. This CDR3 contains 13 residues. The CDR3 DNA reads TGTGCCAGCAGCTCGGTCTCTGGAAACACCATATATTTT. This gives the protein CASSSVSGNTIYF.

The chain uses TRBV30 and TRBJ2-3; TRBD2 might be the D (7 bases). The germline V gene encodes CDR1 GTSNPN and CDR2 SVGIG (reference sequence). CDR3 length: 14 residues. CDR3 loop: CALGGAPATDTQYF. The CDR3 nucleotides are TGTGCGTTAGGGGGGGCCCCCGCCACGGATACGCAGTATTTT.

This clone was observed a few times. The CDR3 DNA follows: TGTGCCAGCAGCACGGACAGAGACAATGAGCAGTTCTTC. Its translation is CASSTDRDNEQFF. V gene TRBV6-1 combines with J gene TRBJ2-1, with D possibly TRBD1 on 6 matching bases. V was pared by 6 bases and J by 5 bases, with 11 bases between. CDR1 and CDR2 (germline): MNHNS, SASEGT. The CDR3 spans 13 residues.

The V and J genes are TRBV7-3 and TRBJ2-7, with 8 bases fitting TRBD1. Trimming removed 8 bases from V and 6 bases from J; junction bases left unmatched: 9. There are 13 residues in the CDR3. CDR1 is SGHTA, CDR2 FQGTGA, per germline. This CDR3 is CASGLGQGAEQYF. The CDR3 bases are TGTGCCAGCGGGCTTGGACAGGGCGCCGAGCAGTACTTC.

This clone was counted only a few times. The chain employs TRBV7-9 and TRBJ2-7; 7 positions agree with TRBD1. Trimming took 3 bases from V and 3 from J; bases not matched to a gene: 5. CDR3 size: 14 residues. Germline V gene data show CDR1 as SEHNR and CDR2 as FQNEAQ (reference sequence). The CDR3 sequence is CASSFRDSNYEQYF. The CDR3 coding sequence is TGTGCCAGCAGCTTCAGGGACAGCAACTACGAGCAGTACTTC.

The CDR3 coding sequence is TGTGCCAGCAGCGCTGTGGGCGGGGTTGAGCAGTACTTC. It encodes CASSAVGGVEQYF. The genes are TRBV7-2 and TRBJ2-7, with D possibly TRBD2 on 6 matching bases. CDR1 is SGHTA, CDR2 FQGNSA, per germline. The CDR3 has 13 amino acids. V lost 5 bases and J 7 bases, leaving 15 bases between the germline ends. The whole variable domain, filled in from reference TRBV7-2 and TRBJ2-7, reads GAGVSQSPSNKVTEKGKDVELRCDPISGHTALYWYRQSLGQGLEFLIYFQGNSAPDKSGLPSDRFSAERTGGSVSTLTIQRTQQEDSAVYLCASSAVGGVEQYFGPGTRLTVT.

V is TRBV6-1 and J is TRBJ1-5, with D hard to call. The CDR3 consists of 11 residues. Germline CDR1 MNHNS, CDR2 SASEGT. V lost 1 base and J lost 9, with 4 bases in between. CDR3 coding DNA: TGTGCCAGCAGTGAAGGGCTGCCCCAGCATTTT. Its protein product is CASSEGLPQHF.

This clone was counted a few times. The V gene is TRBV16, the J gene TRBJ1-5; possible D gene TRBD1, 5 bases. From germline, CDR1 is KGHSY and CDR2 FQNENV. This CDR3 comprises 15 residues. The ends were cut back, 1 base at V and 2 bases at J, with 9 bases in the middle. The CDR3 region has the DNA TGTGCCAGCAGCCAATTACAGGAAGGCAATCAGCCCCAGCATTTT. This codes for CASSQLQEGNQPQHF.

This clone was seen repeatedly, ten times or more. This chain connects TRBV28 to TRBJ1-2; TRBD1 agrees at 8 bases. Germline CDR1 reads MDHEN; CDR2 reads SYDVKM. Trimming took 6 bases from V and 3 from J; bases not matched to a gene: 3. The CDR3 totals 13 residues. This CDR3 is CASRQGGDYGYTF. The CDR3 DNA reads TGTGCCAGCAGACAGGGGGGAGACTATGGCTACACCTTC.